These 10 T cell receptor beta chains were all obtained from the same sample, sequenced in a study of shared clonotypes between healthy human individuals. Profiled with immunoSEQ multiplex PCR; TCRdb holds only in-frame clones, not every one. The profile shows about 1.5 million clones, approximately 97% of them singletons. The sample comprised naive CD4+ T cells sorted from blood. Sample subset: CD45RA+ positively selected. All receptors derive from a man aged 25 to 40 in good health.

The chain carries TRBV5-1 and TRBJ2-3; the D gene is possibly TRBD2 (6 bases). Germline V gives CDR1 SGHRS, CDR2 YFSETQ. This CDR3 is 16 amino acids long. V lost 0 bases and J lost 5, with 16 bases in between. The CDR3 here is CASSLASGEVIDTQYF. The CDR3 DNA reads TGCGCCAGCAGCTTGGCCTCGGGAGAAGTTATAGATACGCAGTATTTT.

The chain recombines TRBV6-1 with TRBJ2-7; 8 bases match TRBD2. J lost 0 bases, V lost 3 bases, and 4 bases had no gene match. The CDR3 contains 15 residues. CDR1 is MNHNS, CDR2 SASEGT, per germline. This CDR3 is CASSDSAGASYEQYF. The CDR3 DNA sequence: TGTGCCAGCAGTGACTCAGCGGGGGCCTCCTACGAGCAGTACTTC.

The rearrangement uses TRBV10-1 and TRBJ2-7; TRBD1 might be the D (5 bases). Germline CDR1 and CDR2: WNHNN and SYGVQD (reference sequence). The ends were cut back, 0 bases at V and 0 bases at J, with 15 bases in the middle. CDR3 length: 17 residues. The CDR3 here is CASSESRQGASSYEQYF. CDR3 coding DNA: TGCGCCAGCAGTGAGTCCCGGCAGGGCGCTAGCTCCTACGAGCAGTACTTC.

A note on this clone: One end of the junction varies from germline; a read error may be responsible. The CDR3 region has the DNA TGTGCCATCAGTGAGAAGGGGACAAGGGCCTTC. It is translated as CAISEKGTRAF. The rearrangement links TRBV10-3 to TRBJ2-7; TRBD1 might be the D (6 bases). Germline V gene lookup returns CDR1 ENHRY and CDR2 SYGVKD. The CDR3 sequence is 11 residues long.

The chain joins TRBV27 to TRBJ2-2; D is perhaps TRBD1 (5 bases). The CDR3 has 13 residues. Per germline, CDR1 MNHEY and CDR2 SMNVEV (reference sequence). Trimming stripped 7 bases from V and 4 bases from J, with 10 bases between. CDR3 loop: CASKDSSTGELFF. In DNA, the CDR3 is TGTGCCAGCAAAGACAGTTCCACCGGGGAGCTGTTTTTT.

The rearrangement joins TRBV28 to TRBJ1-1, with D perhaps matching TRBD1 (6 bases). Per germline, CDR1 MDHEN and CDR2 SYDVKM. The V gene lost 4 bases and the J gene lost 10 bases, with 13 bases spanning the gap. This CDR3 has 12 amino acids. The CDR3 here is CASSSPGGGAFF. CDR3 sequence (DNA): TGTGCCAGCAGTTCCCCGGGAGGGGGAGCTTTCTTT.

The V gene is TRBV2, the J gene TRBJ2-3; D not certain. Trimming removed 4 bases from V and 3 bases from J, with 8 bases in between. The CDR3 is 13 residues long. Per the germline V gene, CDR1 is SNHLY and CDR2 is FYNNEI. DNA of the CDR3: TGTGCCAGCAGTGGGCAGGAGACAGATACGCAGTATTTT. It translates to CASSGQETDTQYF.

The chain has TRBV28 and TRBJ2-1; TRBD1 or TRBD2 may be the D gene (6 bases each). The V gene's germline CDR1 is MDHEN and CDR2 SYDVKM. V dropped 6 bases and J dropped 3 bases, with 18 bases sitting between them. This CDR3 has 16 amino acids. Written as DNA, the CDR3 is TGTGCCAGCAGCCCCGACAGGTGGGAGGTCTACAATGAGCAGTTCTTC. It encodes CASSPDRWEVYNEQFF.

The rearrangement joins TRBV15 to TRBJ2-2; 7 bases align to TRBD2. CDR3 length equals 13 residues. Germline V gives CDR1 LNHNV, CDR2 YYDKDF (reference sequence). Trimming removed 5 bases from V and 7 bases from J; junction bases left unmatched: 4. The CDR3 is CATSSRERGELFF. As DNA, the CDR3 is TGTGCCACCAGCTCGCGGGAGCGCGGGGAGCTGTTTTTT.

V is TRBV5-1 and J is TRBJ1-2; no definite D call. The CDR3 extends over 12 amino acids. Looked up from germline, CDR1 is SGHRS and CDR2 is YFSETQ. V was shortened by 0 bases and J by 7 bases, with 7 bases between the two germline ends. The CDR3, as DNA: TGCGCCAGCAGCTTGGGGGATACTGGCTACACCTTC. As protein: CASSLGDTGYTF. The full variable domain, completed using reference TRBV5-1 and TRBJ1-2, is KAGVTQTPRYLIKTRGQQVTLSCSPISGHRSVSWYQQTPGQGLQFLFEYFSETQRNKGNFPGRFSGRQFSNSRSEMNVSTLELGDSALYLCASSLGDTGYTFGSGTRLTVV.